Listed below are T cell receptor beta chains from one sample, sequenced in a study of blood T cell repertoires in COVID-19. Profiling relied on immunoSEQ multiplex PCR, and the TCRdb table lists in-frame clones only, not all of them. The repertoire holds 99,000 or so clones, around 80% seen once, with approximately 15% in the top ten. Specimen: peripheral blood. The receptors originated from a woman at least 80 years old with acute or convalescent COVID-19. The CDR3 runs from the conserved cysteine through the conserved F or W. The D gene is left open where the match is weak. Size is stated for part of the rows, as once, few or many counts, or as a class when the clone is expanded.

d_call,v_call,j_call,clone_size,cdr3_aa,cdr3_nt
TRBD1,TRBV24-1,TRBJ2-6,-,CATSDSKTGAGANVLTF,TGTGCCACCAGTGATTCGAAAACAGGGGCTGGGGCCAACGTCCTGACTTTC
-,TRBV5-5,TRBJ1-1,-,CASSHTDRSTEAFF,TGTGCCAGCAGCCATACCGACAGAAGCACTGAAGCTTTCTTT
-,TRBV5-4,TRBJ2-1,-,CASSFGGRTYNEQFF,TGTGCCAGCAGCTTTGGGGGCCGCACCTACAATGAGCAGTTCTTC
-,TRBV5-1,TRBJ2-5,few,CASSWKGSQETQYF,TGCGCCAGCAGCTGGAAGGGGTCTCAAGAGACCCAGTACTTC
-,TRBV12-3/TRBV12-4,TRBJ1-1,-,CATCTGGCTEAFF,TGTGCCACCTGCACGGGGGGGTGCACTGAAGCTTTCTTT
-,TRBV29-1,TRBJ1-1,-,CSVWSGKGTEAFF,TGCAGCGTATGGAGCGGGAAGGGCACTGAAGCTTTCTTT
TRBD1,TRBV10-3,TRBJ1-2,-,CAISYDRATSYGYTF,TGTGCCATCAGCTACGACAGGGCGACGAGCTATGGCTACACCTTC
TRBD1,TRBV14,TRBJ2-7,few,CASSQDAWTGSYEQYF,TGTGCCAGCAGCCAAGATGCTTGGACAGGGTCCTACGAGCAGTACTTC
-,TRBV6-5,TRBJ1-2,-,CASSTGSGGSYGYTF,TGTGCCAGCAGTACTGGATCCGGGGGTTCCTATGGCTACACCTTC
TRBD1,TRBV23-1,TRBJ2-7,-,CASSQSTGVYEQYF,TGCGCCAGCAGTCAATCGACAGGGGTCTACGAGCAGTACTTC
TRBD2,TRBV29-1,TRBJ2-1,-,CSVESGGTSGINEQFF,TGCAGCGTTGAATCAGGGGGGACTAGCGGGATTAATGAGCAGTTCTTC
-,TRBV24-1,TRBJ2-7,once,CATSDPDKIYEQYF,TGTGCCACCAGTGACCCGGACAAAATCTACGAGCAGTACTTC
TRBD2,TRBV6-6,TRBJ2-3,-,CASSRTRGILAGTSTDTQYF,TGTGCCAGCAGTCGGACAAGGGGGATACTAGCGGGTACTAGCACAGATACGCAGTATTTT
TRBD1,TRBV28,TRBJ1-4,-,CASSEGGTGGEKLFF,TGTGCCAGCAGTGAAGGGGGGACAGGAGGGGAAAAACTGTTTTTT
-,TRBV5-6,TRBJ2-5,-,CASSGAGLPFAQYF,TGTGCCAGCAGCGGGGCCGGGCTGCCCTTTGCCCAGTACTTC
TRBD1,TRBV7-2,TRBJ1-2,once,CASSLGGAGTGDGYTF,TGTGCCAGCAGCTTAGGGGGTGCCGGGACAGGGGATGGCTACACCTTC
-,TRBV3-1/TRBV3-2,TRBJ1-1,-,CASSQANTEAFF,TGTGCCAGCAGCCAAGCAAACACTGAAGCTTTCTTT
-,TRBV24-1,TRBJ2-5,-,CATSESAPETQYF,TGTGCCACCAGTGAGAGCGCCCCAGAGACCCAGTACTTC
TRBD2,TRBV7-8,TRBJ2-2,-,CASSPRDTSGSNTGELFF,TGTGCCAGCAGCCCCCGGGATACTAGCGGGAGTAACACCGGGGAGCTGTTTTTT
-,TRBV7-9,TRBJ2-3,many,CASSYLTGDTQYF,TGTGCCAGCAGCTATCTAACAGGAGATACGCAGTATTTT
-,TRBV7-9,TRBJ1-4,-,CASSSGQTTGEKLFF,TGTGCCAGCAGCTCCGGACAGACGACGGGAGAAAAACTGTTTTTT
TRBD2,TRBV5-4,TRBJ2-3,-,CASSLAGASDTQYF,TGTGCCAGCAGTTTAGCGGGAGCGTCAGATACGCAGTATTTT
-,TRBV27,TRBJ2-7,-,CASSLSSYEQYF,TGTGCCAGCAGTCTGAGCTCCTACGAGCAGTACTTC
TRBD1,TRBV6-5,TRBJ2-4,-,CASSNRQGFLNIQYF,TGTGCCAGCAGTAACCGACAGGGATTTCTAAACATTCAGTACTTC
-,TRBV11-2,TRBJ2-3,once,CASSLGGTLGAQYF,TGTGCCAGCAGCCTAGGAGGAACTTTGGGTGCGCAGTATTTT
TRBD1,TRBV18,TRBJ2-3,-,CASSGTVQGTDTQYF,TGTGCCAGCTCAGGGACAGTCCAAGGCACAGATACGCAGTATTTT
-,TRBV21-1,TRBJ2-3,-,CASSLVGLAEHTDTQYF,TGTGCCAGCAGCCTAGTGGGGCTAGCGGAACACACAGATACGCAGTATTTT
TRBD2,TRBV28,TRBJ2-7,-,CASSHSGAGGVNEQYF,TGTGCCAGCAGCCATAGTGGGGCGGGAGGGGTCAACGAGCAGTACTTC
-,TRBV4-1,TRBJ2-3,-,CASRAGVSTDTQYF,TGCGCCAGCAGGGCGGGCGTTAGCACAGATACGCAGTATTTT
TRBD1,TRBV28,TRBJ2-7,-,CASSLPDRDSYEQYF,TGTGCCAGCAGTTTACCCGACAGGGACTCCTACGAGCAGTACTTC
TRBD2,TRBV5-1,TRBJ2-1,-,CASSFGGSRNEQFF,TGCGCCAGCAGCTTCGGGGGGAGTAGGAATGAGCAGTTCTTC
TRBD1,TRBV4-2,TRBJ2-6,-,CASSPAPGQGGVGANVLTF,TGTGCCAGCAGCCCGGCACCGGGACAGGGAGGAGTTGGGGCCAACGTCCTGACTTTC
-,TRBV5-1,TRBJ2-7,once,CASSRGFSYEQYF,TGCGCCTCCTCGAGGGGGTTCTCCTACGAGCAGTACTTC
-,TRBV6-5,TRBJ2-3,-,CASSYSKQTDTQYF,TGTGCCAGCAGTTACTCGAAGCAAACAGATACGCAGTATTTT
-,TRBV5-1,TRBJ2-2,-,CASSLYGRGDQAQFF,TGCGCCAGCAGCTTGTATGGCAGGGGGGACCAAGCGCAGTTTTTT
-,TRBV2,TRBJ2-2,-,CASRAGRELFF,TGTGCCAGCAGGGCGGGAAGGGAGCTGTTTTTT
TRBD1,TRBV7-9,TRBJ1-3,few,CASSPTGGGNTIYF,TGTGCCAGCAGCCCGACAGGGGGTGGAAACACCATATATTTT
TRBD1,TRBV6-5,TRBJ1-2,-,CATQTGLGGYTF,TGTGCCACCCAGACAGGGTTAGGGGGCTACACCTTC
-,TRBV7-2,TRBJ2-3,-,CASSLDGFTDTQYF,TGTGCCAGCAGCTTAGACGGTTTCACAGATACGCAGTATTTT
TRBD2,TRBV4-3,TRBJ2-1,-,CASSSRLAGDHEQFF,TGCGCCAGCAGCTCCCGACTAGCGGGGGATCATGAGCAGTTCTTC
-,TRBV9,TRBJ1-5,once,CASSVGSGVGQPQHF,TGTGCCAGCAGCGTAGGGTCAGGGGTCGGTCAGCCCCAGCATTTT
-,TRBV6-1,TRBJ2-7,-,CASSDRNRAIYEQYF,TGTGCCAGCAGTGACCGAAACAGGGCCATCTACGAGCAGTACTTC
TRBD1,TRBV25-1,TRBJ2-3,-,CASSGTGGGTDTQYF,TGTGCCAGCAGCGGGACAGGGGGTGGGACAGATACGCAGTATTTT
TRBD2,TRBV12-5,TRBJ2-7,-,CASGSGLAGTYEQYF,TGTGCTAGTGGTTCGGGACTAGCGGGAACCTACGAGCAGTACTTC
TRBD1,TRBV19,TRBJ2-3,-,CASSSRGTGATDTQYF,TGTGCCAGTAGCAGTCGTGGGACAGGGGCCACAGATACGCAGTATTTT
-,TRBV9,TRBJ2-1,-,CASSVGESSLYNEQFF,TGTGCCAGCAGCGTAGGGGAGTCTAGCCTTTACAATGAGCAGTTCTTC
-,TRBV20-1,TRBJ2-7,-,CSASTHYEQYF,TGCAGTGCCTCGACTCACTACGAGCAGTACTTC
-,TRBV5-4,TRBJ2-5,-,CASSLKGGGETQYF,TGTGCCAGCAGCTTGAAGGGAGGAGGGGAGACCCAGTACTTC
TRBD2,TRBV28,TRBJ2-7,few,CASSRSTSGSFHEQYF,TGTGCCAGCAGTCGGTCGACTAGCGGGAGTTTCCACGAGCAGTACTTC
-,TRBV3-1/TRBV3-2,TRBJ1-2,-,CASSQVGGTRGAGYTF,TGTGCCAGCAGCCAAGTGGGGGGGACCCGAGGCGCCGGCTACACCTTC
TRBD2,TRBV4-1,TRBJ2-5,-,CASSQDSGKETQYF,TGCGCCAGCAGCCAAGATAGCGGGAAAGAGACCCAGTACTTC
-,TRBV3-1/TRBV3-2,TRBJ2-1,-,CASSPDSSSYNEQFF,TGTGCCAGCAGCCCGGACAGCAGCTCCTACAATGAGCAGTTCTTC
-,TRBV28,TRBJ1-2,-,CASSSGLFLGGGYTF,TGTGCCAGCAGTTCTGGTTTGTTCCTAGGGGGTGGCTACACCTTC
-,TRBV27,TRBJ2-2,-,CASSFTPRTGELFF,TGTGCCAGCAGTTTTACCCCTCGGACCGGGGAGCTGTTTTTT